These 9 T cell receptor beta chains share one sample of origin, sequenced in a study of T cell repertoires in cytomegalovirus infection. In TCRdb, the reads were re-called with MiXCR into one record per CDR3 protein. The repertoire consists of 250,000 to 300,000 distinct CDR3 sequences, with roughly 13% occurring once and the leading ten covering around 8.1%. The sample consisted of PBMCs. The receptors were gathered from a human donor in good health (CMV status not recorded). Some clones in this sample may be carry-over from other donors' samples.

This clonotype was detected ten times or more. The chain has TRBV6-5 and TRBJ2-7, with 8 bases lining up with TRBD2. The CDR3 covers 14 residues. The trim removed 2 bases at V and 2 bases at J, leaving 2 bases unmatched. Germline loops: CDR1 MNHEY, CDR2 SVGAGI. The CDR3 coding sequence is TGTGCCAGCAGTTACCCGGGACTAGCCTACGAGCAGTACTTC. Translating gives CASSYPGLAYEQYF.

This clonotype was counted ten times or more. The chain combines TRBV7-9 with TRBJ2-6; the D gene is possibly TRBD2 (5 bases). This CDR3 is 17 amino acids long. Germline loops: CDR1 SEHNR, CDR2 FQNEAQ (reference sequence). V shed 7 bases and J shed 4 bases, with 20 bases lying between them. DNA of the CDR3: TGTGCCAGCATAACCCCCCCGGCCTCGGGAGGGGCCAACGTCCTGACTTTC. It specifies CASITPPASGGANVLTF.

J is TRBJ1-1 and V is TRBV7-3, with D possibly being TRBD1 (5 bases). V lost 5 bases, J lost 1 base, and 8 bases lay in between. The germline V gene encodes CDR1 SGHTA and CDR2 FQGTGA. This CDR3 contains 13 residues. The CDR3 coding sequence is TGTGCCAGCAGCACGGGACCGAACACTGAAGCTTTCTTT. It encodes CASSTGPNTEAFF.

This clonotype has a handful of counts. The chain couples TRBV6-1 to TRBJ2-3; 10 nucleotides match TRBD2. Germline V CDR1 and CDR2: MNHNS, SASEGT. The V and J ends lost 10 bases and 1 base, in that order; junction bases with no gene match: 8. The CDR3 is 15 amino acids. Written as DNA, the CDR3 is TGTGCCACCAAGCGGGAGGGCGGGGGCACAGATACGCAGTATTTT. Encoded protein: CATKREGGGTDTQYF.

This clonotype was detected a few times. The V and J genes are TRBV12-3 or TRBV12-4 and TRBJ2-5; the D gene is possibly TRBD1 (5 bases). The germline V and J ends were trimmed by 3 bases and 4 bases, with 12 bases remaining between them. The CDR3 runs to 14 residues. CDR3 DNA sequence: TGTGCCAGCAGTTTCCTGACAGTAGGAGAGACCCAGTACTTC. Amino acids: CASSFLTVGETQYF.

J is TRBJ2-7 and V is TRBV20-1; 9 nucleotides match TRBD1. V shed 4 bases, J shed 2 bases, and the junction held 6 bases outside the gene matches. CDR3 size: 14 residues. The germline CDR1 and CDR2 sequences are DFQATT and SNEGSKA (reference sequence). The CDR3 sequence: CSATTGTGPYEQYF. Written as DNA, the CDR3 is TGCAGTGCTACGACCGGGACAGGGCCCTACGAGCAGTACTTC.

The chain joins TRBV12-3 or TRBV12-4 to TRBJ1-2, with a possible D match to TRBD1 (5 bases). V gave up 7 bases and J gave up 4 bases, with 13 bases separating them. The CDR3 sequence is 13 residues long. CDR3 coding DNA: TGTGCCAGCATCTTACAGGAGGGCTATGGCTACACCTTC. It is translated as CASILQEGYGYTF.

This clonotype was detected a few times. V usage is TRBV6-5 and J usage is TRBJ1-1; D call uncertain. The CDR3 runs 16 residues. V was clipped by 0 bases and J by 1 base, with 12 bases between them. The germline V gene has CDR1 MNHEY and CDR2 SVGAGI. The CDR3 DNA reads as TGTGCCAGCAGTTACTCGGGAGTACAACCGAACACTGAAGCTTTCTTT. Translated: CASSYSGVQPNTEAFF.

This chain links TRBV28 with TRBJ2-3, with 10 nucleotides matching TRBD1. The trim removed 7 bases at V and 0 bases at J, leaving 13 bases unmatched. The CDR3 loop spans 18 amino acids. Germline-derived CDR1 and CDR2 are MDHEN and SYDVKM. This CDR3 is CASIQAGTGDGSTDTQYF. In DNA, the CDR3 is TGTGCCAGCATCCAGGCGGGGACAGGGGACGGTAGCACAGATACGCAGTATTTT.